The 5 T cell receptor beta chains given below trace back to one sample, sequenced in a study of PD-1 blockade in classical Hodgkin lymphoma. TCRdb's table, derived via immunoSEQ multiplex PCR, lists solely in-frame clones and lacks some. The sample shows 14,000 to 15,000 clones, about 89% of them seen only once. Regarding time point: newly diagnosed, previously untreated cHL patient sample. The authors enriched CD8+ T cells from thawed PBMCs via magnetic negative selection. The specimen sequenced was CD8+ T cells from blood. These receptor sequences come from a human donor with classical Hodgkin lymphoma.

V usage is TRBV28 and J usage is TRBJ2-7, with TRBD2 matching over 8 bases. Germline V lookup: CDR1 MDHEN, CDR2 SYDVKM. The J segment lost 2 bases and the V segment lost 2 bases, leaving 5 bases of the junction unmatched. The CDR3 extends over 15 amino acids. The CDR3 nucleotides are TGTGCCAGCAGTTTACGGGGGGGTCGCACCTACGAGCAGTACTTC. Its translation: CASSLRGGRTYEQYF.

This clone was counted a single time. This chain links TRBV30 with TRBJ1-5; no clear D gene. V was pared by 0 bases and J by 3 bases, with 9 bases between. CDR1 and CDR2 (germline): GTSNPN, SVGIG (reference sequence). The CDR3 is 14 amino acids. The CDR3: CAWSVERHNQPQHF. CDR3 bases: TGTGCCTGGAGTGTTGAGAGACACAATCAGCCCCAGCATTTT. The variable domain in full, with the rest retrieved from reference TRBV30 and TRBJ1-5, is SQTIHQWPATLVQPVGSPLSLECTVEGTSNPNLYWYRQAAGRGLQLLFYSVGIGQISSEVPQNLSASRPQDRQFILSSKKLLLSDSGFYLCAWSVERHNQPQHFGDGTRLSIL.

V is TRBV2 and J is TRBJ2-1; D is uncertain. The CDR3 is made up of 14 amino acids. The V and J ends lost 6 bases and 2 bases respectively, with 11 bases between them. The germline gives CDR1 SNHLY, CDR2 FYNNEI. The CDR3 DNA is TGTGCCAGCAGGGCCGGTAATACCTACAATGAGCAGTTCTTC. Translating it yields CASRAGNTYNEQFF.

CDR3 amino acids: CASSQGTLPGGDEQFF. The DNA of the CDR3 is TGCGCCAGCAGCCAGGGGACTCTCCCGGGGGGGGATGAGCAGTTCTTC. The chain employs TRBV4-1 and TRBJ2-1; TRBD2 matches 8 bases. CDR1 is MGHRA and CDR2 is YSYEKL in the germline V gene. J lost 8 bases, V lost 3 bases, and 12 bases had no gene match. The CDR3 runs 16 residues.

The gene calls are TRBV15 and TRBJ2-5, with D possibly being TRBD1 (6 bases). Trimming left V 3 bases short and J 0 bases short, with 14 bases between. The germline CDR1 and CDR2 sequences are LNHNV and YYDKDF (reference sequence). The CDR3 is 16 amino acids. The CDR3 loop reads CATSSGTFRNQETQYF. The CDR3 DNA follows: TGTGCCACCAGCAGTGGGACATTCAGGAACCAAGAGACCCAGTACTTC.